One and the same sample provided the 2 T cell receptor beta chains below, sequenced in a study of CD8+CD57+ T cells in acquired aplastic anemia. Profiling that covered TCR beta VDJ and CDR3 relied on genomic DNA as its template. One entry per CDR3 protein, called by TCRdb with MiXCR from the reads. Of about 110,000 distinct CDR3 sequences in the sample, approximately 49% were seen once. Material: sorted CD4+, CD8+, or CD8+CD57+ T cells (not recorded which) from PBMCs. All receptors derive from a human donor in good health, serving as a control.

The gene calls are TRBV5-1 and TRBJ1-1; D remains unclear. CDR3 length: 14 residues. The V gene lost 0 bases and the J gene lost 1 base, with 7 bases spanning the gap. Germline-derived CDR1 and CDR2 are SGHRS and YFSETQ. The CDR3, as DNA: TGCGCCAGCAGCTTGGGGGTGAAGAACACTGAAGCTTTCTTT. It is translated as CASSLGVKNTEAFF.

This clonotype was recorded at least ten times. The CDR3 bases are TGTGCCAGCAGCCAAGATAGAACAGAGACGCAAGAGACCCAGTACTTC. Its protein product is CASSQDRTETQETQYF. V and J are TRBV3-1 and TRBJ2-5; no clear D. This CDR3 region has 16 residues. Trimming stripped 0 bases from V and 2 bases from J, with 13 bases between. Germline CDR1 LGHDT, CDR2 YNNKEL (reference sequence).